The 14 T cell receptor beta chains below come from one sample, sequenced in a study of CD8 T cells in Susac syndrome. Reverse transcription of about 0.45 to 1 ug RNA was performed with random hexamers. TCRdb used MiXCR to reprocess the immunoSEQ multiplex PCR reads, holding one entry per CDR3 protein. The sample contains approximately 57,000 distinct CDR3 sequences, more than 85% of which appear only once. The sample taken for sequencing was CD8+ T cells from PBMCs. The origin of the receptors is a human donor with Susac syndrome.

V usage is TRBV11-2 and J usage is TRBJ2-7; either TRBD1 or TRBD2 may supply D (5 bases each). Germline V lookup: CDR1 SGHAT, CDR2 FQNNGV. CDR3 length: 17 residues. The V gene lost 0 bases and the J gene lost 3 bases, with 18 bases spanning the gap. The CDR3, as DNA: TGTGCCAGCAGCTTAGATGCGAGGGGTTGGGATGGCTACGAGCAGTACTTC. Amino acid sequence: CASSLDARGWDGYEQYF. Drawing the rest from reference TRBV11-2 and TRBJ2-7, the complete variable domain is EAGVAQSPRYKIIEKRQSVAFWCNPISGHATLYWYQQILGQGPKLLIQFQNNGVVDDSQLPKDRFSAERLKGVDSTLKIQPAKLEDSAVYLCASSLDARGWDGYEQYFGPGTRLTVT.

This sequence joins TRBV15 and TRBJ2-1; 9 bases align to TRBD2. The CDR3 length is 16 residues. V trimming: 5 bases; J trimming: 12 bases; junction bases outside the gene matches: 17. In germline, CDR1 is LNHNV, CDR2 YYDKDF (reference sequence). The CDR3: CATSSLESGGPFGQFF. CDR3 bases: TGTGCCACCAGCTCCCTCGAGAGCGGGGGGCCGTTTGGGCAGTTCTTC.

CDR3 loop: CASSLGPPGQGAYEQYF. For the CDR3, the DNA is TGTGCCAGCAGCTTAGGCCCCCCGGGACAGGGGGCCTACGAGCAGTACTTC. This chain joins TRBV13 and TRBJ2-7; TRBD1 aligns across 11 bases. CDR3 size: 17 residues. Unmatched junction bases numbered 6, after V lost 0 bases and J lost 2 bases. Germline V gives CDR1 PRHDT, CDR2 FYEKMQ (reference sequence).

The chain carries TRBV6-5 and TRBJ1-2; D remains unclear. The CDR3 spans 11 residues. V was trimmed by 7 bases and J by 7 bases, leaving 10 bases between them. The germline CDR1 and CDR2 sequences are MNHEY and SVGAGI. The CDR3 here is CASISPGGYTF. The CDR3 DNA reads TGTGCCAGCATTAGTCCGGGTGGCTACACCTTC.

The V and J genes are TRBV30 and TRBJ1-3, with 8 bases that match TRBD1. Germline CDR1 GTSNPN, CDR2 SVGIG (reference sequence). J was trimmed by 4 bases and V by 4 bases; bases with no gene match: 3. The CDR3 length is 13 residues. The CDR3 DNA reads as TGTGCCTGGACGACAGGGGTAGGAAACACCATATATTTT. Protein product: CAWTTGVGNTIYF.

The V gene is TRBV4-1, the J gene TRBJ2-1; perhaps TRBD1 as D (6 bases). Germline lookup yields CDR1 MGHRA and CDR2 YSYEKL. V was clipped by 4 bases and J by 6 bases, with 10 bases between them. The CDR3 runs 13 residues. The CDR3 DNA is TGCGCCAGCAGCCGGGGACACCCCAATGAGCAGTTCTTC. This translates into CASSRGHPNEQFF.

This rearrangement joins TRBV19 to TRBJ2-7; no clear D. Trimming cost V 6 bases and J 2 bases, with 17 bases left between them. This CDR3 is 15 amino acids long. Per the germline V gene, CDR1 is LNHDA and CDR2 is SQIVND (reference sequence). The CDR3 coding sequence is TGTGCCAGTAGCCCCGGTTCTACCCCGGCCTACGAGCAGTACTTC. Protein sequence: CASSPGSTPAYEQYF.

This rearrangement joins TRBV7-8 to TRBJ2-3; maybe TRBD2 (5 bases). Germline-derived CDR1 and CDR2 are SGHVS and FQNEAQ. The V end was cut by 0 bases, the J end by 0 bases, with 7 bases between. The CDR3 totals 15 residues. DNA for the CDR3: TGTGCCAGCAGCTTAGCGGAGGAAAGCACAGATACGCAGTATTTT. This translates into CASSLAEESTDTQYF.

This chain links TRBV20-1 with TRBJ2-1, with D perhaps TRBD2 (6 bases). Germline CDR1 and CDR2: DFQATT and SNEGSKA (reference sequence). CDR3 length equals 13 residues. V shed 5 bases and J shed 7 bases, with 15 bases lying between them. For the CDR3, the DNA is TGCAGTGCTTCCGGGGGTCTTAGGAATGAGCAGTTCTTC. Amino acids: CSASGGLRNEQFF.

This clonotype was detected only a few times. The rearrangement links TRBV3-1 to TRBJ1-5; D is unclear. The CDR3 runs to 17 residues. Deletions cut 2 bases from V and 3 bases from J, with 17 bases between. Per the germline V gene, CDR1 is LGHDT and CDR2 is YNNKEL (reference sequence). The DNA of the CDR3 is TGTGCCAGCAGCCAACGGCGGGTACGGGGAGACAATCAGCCCCAGCATTTT. The encoded protein is CASSQRRVRGDNQPQHF.

The chain carries TRBV20-1 and TRBJ2-3, with 12 bases aligning to TRBD2. The CDR3 loop spans 16 amino acids. Per the germline V gene, CDR1 is DFQATT and CDR2 is SNEGSKA (reference sequence). Losses at the gene ends were 3 bases for V and 2 bases for J; bases not matched to a gene: 6. The CDR3 bases are TGCAGTGCTAGTTATCTAGCGGGGGGGCACACAGATACGCAGTATTTT. Encoded protein: CSASYLAGGHTDTQYF.

V is TRBV15 and J is TRBJ2-3; 8 bases fit TRBD2. The V and J ends lost 0 bases and 8 bases, in that order; junction bases with no gene match: 1. There are 13 residues in the CDR3. Germline assignment: CDR1 LNHNV and CDR2 YYDKDF (reference sequence). DNA for the CDR3: TGTGCCACCAGCAGAGACCGGGGGGGTACGCAGTATTTT. Its translation: CATSRDRGGTQYF.

The chain couples TRBV20-1 to TRBJ1-1, with TRBD1 matching 9 bases. With 3 bases clipped from V and 1 base from J, the junction kept 3 bases outside the gene matches. The CDR3 spans 14 residues. Looked up from germline, CDR1 is DFQATT and CDR2 is SNEGSKA (reference sequence). CDR3 in DNA: TGCAGTGCTAGTCGGGGACAGGGGAACACTGAAGCTTTCTTT. Its translation is CSASRGQGNTEAFF.

This chain links TRBV5-1 with TRBJ2-2; D not resolved. The germline V gene encodes CDR1 SGHRS and CDR2 YFSETQ. This CDR3 is built from 13 residues. V lost 4 bases and J lost 6, with 10 bases in between. CDR3 protein: CASSLWVAGELFF. The CDR3 nucleotides read TGCGCCAGCAGCCTGTGGGTGGCCGGGGAGCTGTTTTTT.